The clone carrying this T cell receptor beta chain was counted ten times or more. CDR3 size: 14 residues. Germline CDR1 SGHTA, CDR2 FQGTGA. V was clipped by 4 bases and J by 8 bases, with 15 bases between them. This entry comes from a study of regulatory T cells in long-lasting Graves disease. Library construction for TCR beta used iRepertoire HTBI primers and Arm-PCR of CDR3 regions. Per the original methods: Samples revealed approximately 60 TRBV and 14 TRBJ segments. From the multiplex PCR reads, TCRdb called clonotypes with MiXCR, one entry per CDR3 protein. TCRdb assigned the V and J calls; the authors' analysis was not used. This repertoire shows approximately 480,000 distinct CDR3 sequences, 15% to 20% found once; its top ten account for 12%. Time point of the sample: newly diagnosed GD, antithyroid drugs for less than 3 months. Extracted RNA from PBMCs served as the source of the TCR library. Enrollment of patients was through an endocrinology department in Xi'an, China.

This sample was also put to use in a study of T cells in Graves' hyperthyroidism and ophthalmopathy. That publication notes: Subjects aged 18 to 65 presented with newly diagnosed hyperthyroidism of less than 2 months' duration. Uncontrolled infection, other autoimmune disease, pregnancy or lactation disqualified patients from enrolment.

This sequence originates from a middle-aged man with Graves disease. The chain joins TRBV7-3 to TRBJ2-1; D is ambiguous. Sequencing was performed on peripheral blood mononuclear cells (PBMCs), taken at new diagnosis, from a patient treated with antithyroid drugs. In nucleotides, the CDR3 is TGTGCCAGCAGCTCCCACCCGGACCGAGATGAGCAGTTCTTC. This encodes CASSSHPDRDEQFF.